The entry below gives a single T cell receptor (beta chain) sequence along with its context. Its antigen is unknown. This sample stems from a study of tumor-infiltrating lymphocytes in glioblastoma multiforme. General study points: Only one glioblastoma patient had TCR and mutation analysis.

V was pared by 6 bases and J by 5 bases, with 8 bases of the junction left unmatched. This CDR3 has 14 amino acids. Looked up from germline, CDR1 is SQVTM and CDR2 is ANQGSEA. Three nested ARM-PCR rounds with V-beta and C-beta primers built TCRB libraries. No unique molecular identifiers were described for these TCRB libraries. From the multiplex PCR reads, TCRdb called clonotypes with MiXCR, one entry per CDR3 protein. The sample lists roughly 10,000 distinct CDR3 sequences, approximately 71% occurring once. The V and J genes are TRBV29-1 and TRBJ2-1; 9 bases map to TRBD2. The sample comprised brain tumor tissue. The clonotype originates from a male donor with glioblastoma. The CDR3 region is CSVAGGLADNEQFF. The CDR3 DNA is TGCAGCGTGGCGGGGGGGCTAGCAGACAATGAGCAGTTCTTC.